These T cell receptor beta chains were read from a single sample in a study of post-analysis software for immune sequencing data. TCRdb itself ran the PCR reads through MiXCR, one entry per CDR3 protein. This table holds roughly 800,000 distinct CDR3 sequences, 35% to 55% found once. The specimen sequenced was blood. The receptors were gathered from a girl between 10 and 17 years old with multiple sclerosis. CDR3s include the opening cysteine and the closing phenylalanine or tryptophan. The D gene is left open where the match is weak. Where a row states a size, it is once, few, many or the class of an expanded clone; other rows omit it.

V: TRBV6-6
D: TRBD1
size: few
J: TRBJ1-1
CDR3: CASSYLQGAVNTEAFF
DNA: TGTGCCAGCAGTTACTTACAGGGGGCGGTGAACACTGAAGCTTTCTTT

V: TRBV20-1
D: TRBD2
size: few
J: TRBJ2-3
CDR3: CSARDSGTDPWGTQYF
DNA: TGCAGTGCTAGAGATAGCGGGACTGACCCTTGGGGTACGCAGTATTTT

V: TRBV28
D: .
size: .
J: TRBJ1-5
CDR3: CASSLQGFSSNQPQHF
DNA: TGTGCCAGCAGTTTACAGGGTTTTTCCAGCAATCAGCCCCAGCATTTT

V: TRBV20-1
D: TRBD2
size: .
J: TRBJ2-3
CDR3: CSANPSGASDTQYF
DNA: TGCAGTGCTAACCCTAGCGGGGCCTCGGATACGCAGTATTTT

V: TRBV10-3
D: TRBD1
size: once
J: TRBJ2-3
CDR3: CAISVFEDRVTDTQYF
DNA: TGTGCCATCAGTGTTTTCGAGGACAGGGTCACAGATACGCAGTATTTT

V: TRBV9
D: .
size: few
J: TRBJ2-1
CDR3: CASSVTSFDEQFF
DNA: TGTGCCAGCAGCGTAACTAGCTTCGATGAGCAGTTCTTC

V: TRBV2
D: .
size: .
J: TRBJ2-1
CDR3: CASSAARLLHNEQFF
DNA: TGTGCCAGCAGTGCTGCGAGACTCCTCCACAATGAGCAGTTCTTC

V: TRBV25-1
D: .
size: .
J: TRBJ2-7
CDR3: CASSGGPPNEQYF
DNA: TGTGCCAGCAGTGGGGGACCACCCAATGAGCAGTACTTC

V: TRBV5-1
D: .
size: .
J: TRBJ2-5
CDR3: CASSPEGPKETQYF
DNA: TGCGCCAGCAGCCCCGAGGGACCGAAAGAGACCCAGTACTTC

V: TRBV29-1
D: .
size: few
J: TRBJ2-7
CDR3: CSVFGGFYEQYF
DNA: TGCAGCGTTTTCGGGGGATTCTACGAGCAGTACTTC

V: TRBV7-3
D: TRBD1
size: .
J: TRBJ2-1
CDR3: CASSAAGTGINEQFF
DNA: TGTGCCAGCAGCGCAGCCGGGACAGGGATCAATGAGCAGTTCTTC

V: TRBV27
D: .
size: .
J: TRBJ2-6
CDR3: CASSLIGRRDISGANVLTF
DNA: TGTGCCAGCAGTTTAATCGGGAGAAGGGATATTTCTGGGGCCAACGTCCTGACTTTC

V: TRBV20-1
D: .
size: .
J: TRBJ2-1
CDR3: CSASSERQYNEQFF
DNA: TGCAGTGCCTCTAGCGAGAGACAATACAATGAGCAGTTCTTC

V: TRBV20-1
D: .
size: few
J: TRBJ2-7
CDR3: CSASDRITYEQYF
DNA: TGCAGTGCTAGTGACAGGATAACCTACGAGCAGTACTTC

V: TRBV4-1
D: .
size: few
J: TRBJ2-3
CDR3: CASSREGGASTDTQYF
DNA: TGCGCCAGCAGCCGAGAAGGCGGGGCTAGCACAGATACGCAGTATTTT

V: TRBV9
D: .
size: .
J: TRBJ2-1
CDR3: CASSAGGGLSSYNEQFF
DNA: TGTGCCAGCAGCGCGGGGGGCGGGCTCTCCTCCTACAATGAGCAGTTCTTC

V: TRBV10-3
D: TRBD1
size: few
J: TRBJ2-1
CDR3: CAISPRDRDPNEQFF
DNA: TGTGCCATCAGCCCCCGGGACAGGGACCCCAATGAGCAGTTCTTC

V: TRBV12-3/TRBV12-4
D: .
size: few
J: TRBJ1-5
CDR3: CASSLDRVQPQHF
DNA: TGTGCCAGCAGTTTAGACAGGGTTCAGCCCCAGCATTTT

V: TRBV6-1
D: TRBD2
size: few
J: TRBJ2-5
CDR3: CASSSGTSAQETQYF
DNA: TGTGCCAGCAGCTCCGGGACTAGCGCCCAAGAGACCCAGTACTTC

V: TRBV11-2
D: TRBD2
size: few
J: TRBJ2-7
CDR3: CASSSTPAGGSYEQYF
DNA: TGTGCCAGCAGCTCCACCCCGGCGGGAGGCTCCTACGAGCAGTACTTC

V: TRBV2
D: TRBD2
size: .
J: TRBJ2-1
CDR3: CAISGTSGRGEQFF
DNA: TGTGCCATCAGTGGGACTAGCGGGAGGGGGGAGCAGTTCTTC

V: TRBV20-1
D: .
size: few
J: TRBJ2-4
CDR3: CSARFLDKNIQYF
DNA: TGCAGTGCTAGGTTTCTTGACAAAAACATTCAGTACTTC

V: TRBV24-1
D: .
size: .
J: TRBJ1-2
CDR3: CATSDLHSEIGGYTF
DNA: TGTGCCACCAGTGATTTGCATTCGGAGATTGGGGGCTACACCTTC

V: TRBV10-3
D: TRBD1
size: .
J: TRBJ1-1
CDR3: CAISNNDRGNTEAFF
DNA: TGTGCCATCAGCAATAATGACAGGGGGAACACTGAAGCTTTCTTT